Listed below are T cell receptor beta chains from one sample, sequenced in a study of T cell responses to AZD1222 COVID-19 vaccine. Clones were read by immunoSEQ multiplex PCR, and TCRdb kept only the in-frame ones, dropping some. The sample shows 140,000 to 150,000 clones, over 85% of them seen only once. The source material was peripheral blood, sampled on day 0 of AZD1222 vaccination. Source of these receptors: an adult in good health. Each CDR3 is given with its conserved first and last residue. The D gene is left open where the match is weak. Clone size appears in some rows only: once, few, many, or a class for an expanded clone.

j_gene	d_gene	v_gene	abundance	CDR3nt	CDR3aa
TRBJ1-1	TRBD1	TRBV6-5	.	TGTGCCAGCAGCCGTGACAGGGAGGGGACTGAAGCTTTCTTT	CASSRDREGTEAFF
TRBJ2-5	.	TRBV5-1	few	TGCGCCAGCAGCTTGGGGGTGGAGGGCGAGACCCAGTACTTC	CASSLGVEGETQYF
TRBJ2-7	.	TRBV29-1	.	TGCAGCGTTGAGAGTCAGGGGAGCGAGCAGTACTTC	CSVESQGSEQYF
TRBJ1-1	.	TRBV19	.	TGTGCCAGTAGTATAGGGTGGCCGGGACCAAGGGCTGAAGCTTTCTTT	CASSIGWPGPRAEAFF
TRBJ1-3	.	TRBV5-6	.	TGTGCCAGCAGCTTAACAGGACCTGGAAACACCATATATTTT	CASSLTGPGNTIYF
TRBJ2-2	TRBD1	TRBV19	once	TGTGCCACCCAAGAATCGACAGGGGCCACCGGGGAGCTGTTTTTT	CATQESTGATGELFF
TRBJ1-6	TRBD1	TRBV5-1	.	TGCGCCAGCAGCTTGGTCTCAGGGGGTTCTAATTCACCCCTCCACTTT	CASSLVSGGSNSPLHF
TRBJ2-7	.	TRBV7-9	.	TGTGCCAGCAGCTTTTCGGCGGCGAGCTCCTACGAGCAGTACTTC	CASSFSAASSYEQYF
TRBJ1-5	TRBD1	TRBV19	.	TGTGCCAGTAGCCAGGGGGAGTCCCAGCATTTT	CASSQGESQHF
TRBJ2-1	TRBD2	TRBV7-9	.	TGTGCCAGCAGCCTGGCCATCGGGACTAGCGGGAGGAATGAGCAGTTCTTC	CASSLAIGTSGRNEQFF
TRBJ2-7	.	TRBV4-1	.	TGCGCCAGCAGCCAAGACGGGCAGATGGGCGAGCAGTACTTC	CASSQDGQMGEQYF
TRBJ1-6	.	TRBV6-5	.	TGTGCCAGCAGTTACTCGCGGTTTAACGATTCACCCCTCCACTTT	CASSYSRFNDSPLHF
TRBJ1-2	.	TRBV5-6	.	TGTGCCAGCAGCTTGGTGGGGTATGGCTACACCTTC	CASSLVGYGYTF
TRBJ2-7	.	TRBV11-2	once	TGTGCCAGCAGCTTAGGGCAGGGCCCCTACGAGCAGTACTTC	CASSLGQGPYEQYF
TRBJ2-1	TRBD2	TRBV3-1/TRBV3-2	.	TGTGCCAGCAGCCTACCGCCGGGACTAGCGAACTACAATGAGCAGTTCTTC	CASSLPPGLANYNEQFF
TRBJ2-1	TRBD1	TRBV19	.	TGTGCCAGTAGTATTCGAGGAGGACAGGGGGCAATAAATGAGCAGTTCTTC	CASSIRGGQGAINEQFF
TRBJ2-2	.	TRBV11-3	.	TGTGCCAGCTCTGACAGGTGGGGCGGGGAGCTGTTTTTT	CASSDRWGGELFF
TRBJ1-4	.	TRBV18	.	TGTGCCAGCTCATCAACCTGGAGGCCAATTAATGAAAAACTGTTTTTT	CASSSTWRPINEKLFF
TRBJ2-1	.	TRBV4-1	.	TGCGCCAGCAGTACAGTGGAGGGGAGATCCTACAATGAGCAGTTCTTC	CASSTVEGRSYNEQFF
TRBJ2-2	.	TRBV28	.	TGTGCCAGCAGTTTATACGCAGGCACCGGGGAGCTGTTTTTT	CASSLYAGTGELFF
TRBJ2-6	TRBD1	TRBV7-3	.	TGTGCCAGCAGCCTAAACCCCGGGACAGGGGGCTCTGGGGCCAACGTCCTGACTTTC	CASSLNPGTGGSGANVLTF
TRBJ2-3	.	TRBV9	once	TGTGCCAGCAGCGTAGGGAGGGCCACAGATACGCAGTATTTT	CASSVGRATDTQYF